The 8 T cell receptor beta chains reported below all come from one sample, sequenced in a study of human T cells and chemical hapten exposure. Sample time point: patch test 1, 2 weeks after DPC sensitization. Indicated treatment: therapeutic diphenylcyclopropenone sensitization with weekly scalp DPC. TCRdb fed the RACE reads into MiXCR, producing one record per CDR3 protein. The sample lists 180,000 or so distinct CDR3 sequences, about 20% occurring once. Sample: whole blood, taken in connection with sensitization to the hapten diphenylcyclopropenone (DPC). These receptors were taken from a woman between 50 and 59 years old with alopecia areata. Some clones in this sample may be carry-over from other donors' samples.

This clonotype was seen a few times. The chain joins TRBV12-3 or TRBV12-4 to TRBJ2-1; 9 nucleotides align to TRBD2. The CDR3 length is 15 residues. V dropped 3 bases and J dropped 8; count of bases not matched to a gene: 8. CDR3 sequence reads: CASSFMAGGPHEQFF. CDR3 sequence (DNA): TGTGCCAGCAGTTTTATGGCGGGAGGGCCCCATGAGCAGTTCTTC.

The chain carries TRBV20-1 and TRBJ2-7; no firm D call. CDR3 length equals 14 residues. The ends were cut back, 4 bases at V and 0 bases at J, with 13 bases in the middle. Germline CDR1 is DFQATT and CDR2 is SNEGSKA (reference sequence). The CDR3 spells CSAISVSVSYEQYF. CDR3 sequence (DNA): TGCAGTGCTATTTCCGTCTCAGTCTCCTACGAGCAGTACTTC.

This clonotype was recorded a few times. The chain carries TRBV21-1 and TRBJ2-1; the table calls TRBD1, which could not be checked here. TRBV21-1 has pseudogene status. This CDR3 has 13 amino acids. The DNA of the CDR3 is TGTGCCATCTGTAGGGGGGCTACCAATGAGCAGTTCTTC. This codes for CAICRGATNEQFF.

This clonotype was seen a few times. This sequence joins TRBV29-1 and TRBJ1-3; 8 bases match TRBD1. There are 12 residues in the CDR3. Trimming removed 6 bases from V and 6 bases from J; junction bases left unmatched: 4. From germline, CDR1 is SQVTM and CDR2 ANQGSEA. For the CDR3, the DNA is TGCAGCGTCACGACAGGGGAAAACACCATATATTTT. Translating it yields CSVTTGENTIYF.

This chain connects TRBV20-1 to TRBJ2-1; 11 nucleotides match TRBD2. Germline trimming cut 5 bases from V and 5 bases from J; bases unmatched to any gene: 8. Germline CDR1 is DFQATT and CDR2 is SNEGSKA (reference sequence). This CDR3 has 15 amino acids. The CDR3 DNA is TGCAGTGCTCTATCGACTAGCGGGAAGCACAATGAGCAGTTCTTC. Its protein is CSALSTSGKHNEQFF.

The chain uses TRBV7-9 and TRBJ2-1; 7 bases align to TRBD2. Losses at the gene ends were 7 bases for V and 7 bases for J; bases not matched to a gene: 16. This CDR3 contains 16 residues. The germline gives CDR1 SEHNR, CDR2 FQNEAQ (reference sequence). In DNA form, the CDR3 reads TGTGCCAGCACCCATATGGGCGGGAGCTCGGGGAATGAGCAGTTCTTC. This encodes CASTHMGGSSGNEQFF.

The chain joins TRBV29-1 to TRBJ2-7, with D possibly matching TRBD1 (6 bases). The V gene's germline CDR1 is SQVTM and CDR2 ANQGSEA. With 4 bases removed from V and 5 bases from J, the gap between germline ends came to 9 bases. The CDR3 extends over 11 amino acids. CDR3 nucleotides: TGCAGCGTTGCTTCAGGGGACGAGCAGTACTTC. This gives the protein CSVASGDEQYF.

This clonotype has a handful of counts. The V gene is TRBV11-2, the J gene TRBJ1-6, with D possibly being TRBD1 (5 bases). This CDR3 is built from 16 residues. Per the germline V gene, CDR1 is SGHAT and CDR2 is FQNNGV. Trimming removed 0 bases at V and 10 bases at J, with 16 bases between. The CDR3 bases are TGTGCCAGCAGCTTAGACCTACAGGCGCGGGGCTCACCCCTCCACTTT. This gives the protein CASSLDLQARGSPLHF.